These 11 T cell receptor beta chains were sequenced from one sample in a study of blood T cells in healthy people across ages. It was with a sample-barcoded 5' primer and a J-beta primer mix that a second PCR of about 6 to 12 cycles was run. TCRdb independently ran MiXCR on the 5' RACE reads; one entry per CDR3 protein. This sample yields some 1.4 million distinct CDR3 sequences, of which 42% are seen a single time; around 8% belongs to the top ten. Material for sequencing was blood. These receptors were taken from a woman aged 18-29 years in good health.

This clonotype appeared a few times. The chain recombines TRBV9 with TRBJ2-4; a weak D match, TRBD2 (5 bases). Trimming cost V 0 bases and J 0 bases, with 7 bases left between them. CDR1 is SGDLS and CDR2 is YYNGEE in the germline V gene. The CDR3 covers 15 residues. The CDR3 nucleotides are TGTGCCAGCAGCGTAGGCGGACTAGCCAAAAACATTCAGTACTTC. Its translation: CASSVGGLAKNIQYF.

V and J are TRBV6-5 and TRBJ2-1, with D uncertain. Germline CDR1 is MNHEY and CDR2 is SVGAGI. CDR3 size: 14 residues. The V end was cut by 6 bases, the J end by 12 bases, with 21 bases between. The CDR3: CASSATFPDLRQFF. The CDR3, as DNA: TGTGCCAGCAGCGCTACCTTTCCTGATCTACGGCAGTTCTTC.

This clonotype was counted once. The junction departs from germline at one end; a sequencing error may be responsible. The rearrangement uses TRBV20-1 and TRBJ2-1, with unresolved D. This CDR3 is built from 12 residues. Germline V gene sequence: CDR1 DFQATT, CDR2 SNEGSKA (reference sequence). CDR3 nucleotides: TGCAGTGCTAGAAGGGCCTTAAATGAGCAGCTCTTC. It translates to CSARRALNEQLF.

This clonotype was recorded many times. The rearrangement links TRBV19 to TRBJ2-7, with 7 positions matching TRBD1. In germline, CDR1 is LNHDA, CDR2 SQIVND (reference sequence). The V segment lost 3 bases and the J segment 6 bases; nucleotides outside the gene matches: 8. The CDR3 covers 14 residues. CDR3: CASSIPGQDTEQYF. The CDR3 DNA follows: TGTGCCAGTAGTATCCCCGGACAGGACACCGAGCAGTACTTC.

The rearrangement uses TRBV4-1 and TRBJ2-1; no reliable D call. V gave up 1 base and J gave up 9 bases, with 7 bases separating them. This CDR3 has 12 amino acids. The V gene's germline CDR1 is MGHRA and CDR2 YSYEKL. The CDR3 protein is CASSQVASEQFF. The CDR3 region has the DNA TGCGCCAGCAGCCAAGTCGCGAGTGAGCAGTTCTTC.

Only a few counts were recorded for this clonotype. The chain couples TRBV20-1 to TRBJ2-3; 8 bases map to TRBD2. Unmatched junction bases numbered 9, after V lost 4 bases and J lost 3 bases. CDR1 DFQATT and CDR2 SNEGSKA come from the germline V gene (reference sequence). This CDR3 is 15 amino acids long. Written as DNA, the CDR3 is TGCAGTGCTATATTGGGCGGGGGGTCTACAGATACGCAGTATTTT. Translating it yields CSAILGGGSTDTQYF.

The J gene is TRBJ2-5, the V gene TRBV28; D perhaps matches TRBD2 (6 bases). The CDR3 is 14 amino acids. Germline-derived CDR1 and CDR2 are MDHEN and SYDVKM. Trimming removed 6 bases from V and 5 bases from J, with 16 bases in between. Written as DNA, the CDR3 is TGTGCCAGCAGATTCGGTACGGGAGTGGAGACCCAGTACTTC. This translates into CASRFGTGVETQYF.

This clonotype was seen a few times. This sequence joins TRBV7-9 and TRBJ1-1, with D possibly TRBD1 on 6 matching bases. Per germline, CDR1 SEHNR and CDR2 FQNEAQ (reference sequence). The ends were cut back, 5 bases at V and 4 bases at J, with 17 bases in the middle. The CDR3 length is 15 residues. The chain's CDR3 is CASSHDQGGSTEAFF. CDR3 in DNA: TGTGCCAGCAGCCACGATCAAGGGGGAAGCACTGAAGCTTTCTTT.

This chain uses TRBV5-8 with TRBJ1-1, with 9 positions matching TRBD1. This CDR3 region has 15 residues. Germline CDR1 reads SGHTS; CDR2 reads YDEGEE. The V gene end was trimmed by 4 bases and the J gene end by 3 bases; junction bases not matched to a gene: 7. In DNA, the CDR3 is TGTGCCAGCAGCCTAGGTACAGGGGGCGACACTGAAGCTTTCTTT. Amino acid sequence: CASSLGTGGDTEAFF.

This clonotype was recorded a few times. This sequence joins TRBV7-8 and TRBJ2-5; TRBD1 might be the D (6 bases). Trimming stripped 7 bases from V and 2 bases from J, with 14 bases between. Per the germline V gene, CDR1 is SGHVS and CDR2 is FQNEAQ. The CDR3 has 14 residues. The CDR3 bases are TGTGCCAGCACCCACCTGGGGGCACAAGAGACCCAGTACTTC. Amino acids: CASTHLGAQETQYF.

The chain is built from TRBV20-1 and TRBJ1-1; the match to TRBD1 covers 8 bases. The CDR3 contains 15 residues. The trim removed 3 bases at V and 5 bases at J, leaving 11 bases unmatched. Germline CDR1 is DFQATT and CDR2 is SNEGSKA (reference sequence). The CDR3 sequence is CSASGDTGGRTEAFF. The CDR3 DNA sequence: TGCAGTGCTAGTGGGGATACAGGGGGAAGGACTGAAGCTTTCTTT.